This is a list of T cell receptor beta chains from one sample in a study of blood T cell repertoires in COVID-19. TCRdb's table, derived via immunoSEQ multiplex PCR, lists solely in-frame clones and lacks some. Seen here are under 400,000 clones, roughly 87% observed once, and the top ten hold 3% to 4.5%. The sample was peripheral blood. The receptors derive from a woman aged 55-75 years with COVID-19, enrolled during active disease. The CDR3 runs from the conserved cysteine through the conserved F or W. D genes are given only for firm matches. The size of a clone is reported for some rows only, either as once, few or many, or as a class for expanded clones.

CDR3 length: 15
V gene: TRBV28
J gene: TRBJ1-4
clone size: .
D gene: .
CDR3 protein: CASTPGGSANEKLFF
CDR3 DNA: TGTGCCAGCACCCCCGGGGGGTCGGCTAATGAAAAACTGTTTTTT

CDR3 length: 14
V gene: TRBV15
J gene: TRBJ1-1
clone size: few
D gene: .
CDR3 protein: CATSTKTGGTEAFF
CDR3 DNA: TGTGCCACCAGCACTAAAACGGGTGGCACTGAAGCTTTCTTT

CDR3 length: 11
V gene: TRBV28
J gene: TRBJ2-1
clone size: .
D gene: .
CDR3 protein: CASSPGEEQFF
CDR3 DNA: TGTGCCAGCAGCCCTGGGGAGGAGCAGTTCTTC

CDR3 length: 17
V gene: TRBV5-6
J gene: TRBJ2-1
clone size: .
D gene: .
CDR3 protein: CASSLVGGRSSYNEQFF
CDR3 DNA: TGTGCCAGCAGCTTGGTCGGGGGGCGCAGCTCCTACAATGAGCAGTTCTTC

CDR3 length: 13
V gene: TRBV10-3
J gene: TRBJ2-5
clone size: .
D gene: TRBD1
CDR3 protein: CAIRGQGGETQYF
CDR3 DNA: TGTGCCATCAGGGGACAGGGTGGGGAGACCCAGTACTTC

CDR3 length: 15
V gene: TRBV19
J gene: TRBJ1-1
clone size: .
D gene: .
CDR3 protein: CASSPSLVLRAEAFF
CDR3 DNA: TGTGCCAGTAGCCCTTCCCTGGTCCTACGGGCTGAAGCTTTCTTT

CDR3 length: 15
V gene: TRBV5-1
J gene: TRBJ1-1
clone size: .
D gene: TRBD1
CDR3 protein: CASSPVGQGYTEAFF
CDR3 DNA: TGCGCCAGCAGCCCCGTTGGACAGGGGTACACTGAAGCTTTCTTT

CDR3 length: 13
V gene: TRBV6-6
J gene: TRBJ2-7
clone size: .
D gene: .
CDR3 protein: CASSYVDSREQYF
CDR3 DNA: TGTGCCAGCAGTTACGTTGACAGTCGGGAGCAGTACTTC

CDR3 length: 14
V gene: TRBV5-1
J gene: TRBJ1-2
clone size: .
D gene: TRBD1
CDR3 protein: CASSLTGGNYGYTF
CDR3 DNA: TGCGCCAGCAGCTTGACAGGGGGCAACTATGGCTACACCTTC

CDR3 length: 15
V gene: TRBV6-6
J gene: TRBJ1-2
clone size: .
D gene: TRBD1
CDR3 protein: CASRSADRGAYGYTF
CDR3 DNA: TGTGCCAGCAGGTCCGCTGACAGGGGGGCCTATGGCTACACCTTC

CDR3 length: 13
V gene: TRBV5-8
J gene: TRBJ1-3
clone size: .
D gene: .
CDR3 protein: CASSLRGGNTIYF
CDR3 DNA: TGTGCCAGCAGCTTGAGAGGGGGAAACACCATATATTTT

CDR3 length: 16
V gene: TRBV19
J gene: TRBJ1-2
clone size: .
D gene: .
CDR3 protein: CASSTPGRDTRYGYTF
CDR3 DNA: TGTGCCAGTAGTACCCCCGGTCGGGACACGCGCTATGGCTACACCTTC

CDR3 length: 16
V gene: TRBV2
J gene: TRBJ1-6
clone size: .
D gene: .
CDR3 protein: CASSKKMSGEGSPLHF
CDR3 DNA: TGTGCCAGCAGCAAAAAGATGTCGGGGGAAGGTTCACCCCTCCACTTT

CDR3 length: 15
V gene: TRBV7-3
J gene: TRBJ1-6
clone size: .
D gene: TRBD1
CDR3 protein: CASSPRQGTNSPLHF
CDR3 DNA: TGTGCCAGCAGCCCTCGACAGGGGACTAATTCACCCCTCCACTTT

CDR3 length: 18
V gene: TRBV19
J gene: TRBJ2-6
clone size: .
D gene: TRBD1
CDR3 protein: CASSIVGTGTFGANVLTF
CDR3 DNA: TGTGCCAGTAGTATAGTTGGGACAGGGACTTTTGGGGCCAACGTCCTGACTTTC

CDR3 length: 12
V gene: TRBV19
J gene: TRBJ1-5
clone size: .
D gene: .
CDR3 protein: CASSRGPQPQHF
CDR3 DNA: TGTGCCAGTAGTAGGGGGCCCCAGCCCCAGCATTTT

CDR3 length: 15
V gene: TRBV25-1
J gene: TRBJ1-4
clone size: .
D gene: .
CDR3 protein: CASSSHGGMNEKLFF
CDR3 DNA: TGTGCCAGCAGTTCCCATGGGGGGATGAATGAAAAACTGTTTTTT

CDR3 length: 15
V gene: TRBV5-4
J gene: TRBJ2-5
clone size: .
D gene: TRBD2
CDR3 protein: CASSPGGGEQETQYF
CDR3 DNA: TGTGCCAGCAGCCCAGGTGGGGGGGAACAAGAGACCCAGTACTTC

CDR3 length: 14
V gene: TRBV9
J gene: TRBJ1-2
clone size: .
D gene: .
CDR3 protein: CASSPILGSLGYTF
CDR3 DNA: TGTGCCAGCAGCCCAATTCTCGGGTCCTTAGGCTACACCTTC